A selection of T cell receptor beta chains follows, all from one sample in a study of blood T cell repertoires in COVID-19. Assay: immunoSEQ multiplex PCR; the TCRdb copy retains only in-frame clones and omits some. The table records over 250,000 clones, roughly 90% of them present only once. Sample: peripheral blood. The receptors stem from a man aged 50 to 60 with acute or convalescent COVID-19. Both conserved end residues are part of each CDR3. A D gene is named only where the DNA matches it firmly. Clone size is given for some rows only: seen once, a few or many times, or a class if the clone is expanded.

v_call,d_call,j_call,clone_size,cdr3_nt,cdr3_aa
TRBV18,TRBD2,TRBJ2-1,-,TGTGCCAGCTCACCTTGGGGGGGACCTTACAATGAGCAGTTCTTC,CASSPWGGPYNEQFF
TRBV6-5,TRBD1,TRBJ2-7,-,TGTGCCAGCAACAGACAGGGGCTCTCCTACGAGCAGTACTTC,CASNRQGLSYEQYF
TRBV28,-,TRBJ1-2,once,TGTGCCAGCAGTTTTAGGGGAGGGAATGGCTACACCTTC,CASSFRGGNGYTF
TRBV7-9,-,TRBJ1-2,-,TGTGCCAGCATCTCTACATTAGACAGACGCTATGGCTACACCTTC,CASISTLDRRYGYTF
TRBV5-1,TRBD1,TRBJ1-1,once,TGCGCCAGCAGCTTGACCGGACAGGGAGAAGCTTTCTTT,CASSLTGQGEAFF
TRBV10-3,-,TRBJ2-7,-,TGTGCCATCAAAATAGGACTGAGCTCCTACGAGCAGTACTTC,CAIKIGLSSYEQYF
TRBV5-1,-,TRBJ2-7,-,TGCGCCAGCAGCTTGGGGGACGGGACACTCTACGAGCAGTACTTC,CASSLGDGTLYEQYF
TRBV2,TRBD1,TRBJ2-2,-,TGTGCCAGCAGCACTGGGACAGGGGGCGCTACCGGGGAGCTGTTTTTT,CASSTGTGGATGELFF
TRBV19,TRBD2,TRBJ2-3,once,TGTGCCAGTAGCTCAGGGACTAGCGGCGGCACAGATACGCAGTATTTT,CASSSGTSGGTDTQYF
TRBV19,-,TRBJ1-5,-,TGTGCCAGTAGTATAGGGAGGGCTCTCTCTAATCAGCCCCAGCATTTT,CASSIGRALSNQPQHF
TRBV29-1,TRBD1,TRBJ2-5,-,TGCAGCGTTAGGGACAGCAGAGGACAAGAGACCCAGTACTTC,CSVRDSRGQETQYF
TRBV21-1,-,TRBJ1-2,-,TGTGCCAGCAGGCCTGGGGGGTTAGGCCCTTTGGGCTACACCTTC,CASRPGGLGPLGYTF
TRBV12-3/TRBV12-4,-,TRBJ1-2,-,TGTGCCAGCAGCCCACAGGGAAGAATTGGCTACACCTTC,CASSPQGRIGYTF
TRBV12-3/TRBV12-4,-,TRBJ2-7,-,TGTGCCAGCAGTTTAGTCGGGACCTACGAGCAGTACTTC,CASSLVGTYEQYF
TRBV6-5,-,TRBJ1-2,-,TGTGCCAGCAAGGCGGCCTCTTGGGATGGCTACACCTTC,CASKAASWDGYTF
TRBV7-6,-,TRBJ2-7,once,TGTGCCAGCAGCTTATCGGACTTGGGCTACGAGCAGTACTTC,CASSLSDLGYEQYF
TRBV29-1,TRBD1,TRBJ1-2,-,TGCAGCACCCGTACCGGGACAGTAAGCGGCCACACCTTC,CSTRTGTVSGHTF
TRBV6-5,-,TRBJ2-3,-,TGTGCCAGCACTCCCTTTGGGGGCGCAGATACGCAGTATTTT,CASTPFGGADTQYF
TRBV5-6,TRBD2,TRBJ2-1,-,TGTGCCAGCAGCTGGACTAGCGGGGGACCTAGCTCCTACAATGAGCAGTTCTTC,CASSWTSGGPSSYNEQFF
TRBV28,-,TRBJ2-5,-,TGTGCCAGCAGTTTAGCCGGCCTCGAGGCCCAGTACTTC,CASSLAGLEAQYF
TRBV29-1,TRBD1,TRBJ1-4,-,TGCAGCGTCCTAAGTACGGGACAGCATAATGAAAAACTGTTTTTT,CSVLSTGQHNEKLFF
TRBV10-1,-,TRBJ2-7,-,TGCGCCAGCAGTACAGGGGACTCCTCCTACGAGCAGTACTTC,CASSTGDSSYEQYF
TRBV20-1,-,TRBJ2-7,-,TGCAGTGCTGAAACAGGGTACGAGCAGTACTTC,CSAETGYEQYF
TRBV10-3,-,TRBJ1-2,-,TGTGCCATCAGTGATATGGGCGGGCGTGACTATGGCTACACCTTC,CAISDMGGRDYGYTF
TRBV4-1,TRBD1,TRBJ1-6,few,TGCGCCAGCAGCTCCCGGGACAGGGGAAGATCACCCCTCCACTTT,CASSSRDRGRSPLHF
TRBV5-6,-,TRBJ2-3,-,TGTGCCAGCAGCTTGAAAATACAGGGTGGGTTCACAGATACGCAGTATTTT,CASSLKIQGGFTDTQYF
TRBV5-5,-,TRBJ1-1,-,TGTGCCAGCAGCTTGGCTGGCCCGCGGACTGAAGCTTTCTTT,CASSLAGPRTEAFF
TRBV7-9,TRBD1,TRBJ1-4,-,TGTGCCAGCAGCCCCGGACAGGGGTTGGCTAATGAAAAACTGTTTTTT,CASSPGQGLANEKLFF
TRBV5-4,-,TRBJ2-7,once,TGTGCCAGCAGCCCAGAGGGGGGACAGATTATGAAGCAGTACTTC,CASSPEGGQIMKQYF
TRBV29-1,TRBD2,TRBJ2-1,-,TGCAGCGTCATAAAACTAGCGGGGGGGCCCTCCTACAATGAGCAGTTCTTC,CSVIKLAGGPSYNEQFF
TRBV5-1,-,TRBJ2-5,-,TGCGCCAGCAGCGAAGGTATCACTTACTCAGGGGAGACCCAGTACTTC,CASSEGITYSGETQYF
TRBV7-3,TRBD2,TRBJ2-1,-,TGTGCCAGCAGCCCCGGGACTAGCGGTCTTAATGAGCAGTTCTTC,CASSPGTSGLNEQFF
TRBV27,TRBD1,TRBJ1-4,-,TGTGCCAGCAGTTGGGGACAGGGGAATGAAAAACTGTTTTTT,CASSWGQGNEKLFF
TRBV5-1,-,TRBJ1-2,few,TGCGCCAGCAGCTTGGACGGAAGTTTGGGCGGCTACACCTTC,CASSLDGSLGGYTF
TRBV7-2,TRBD2,TRBJ2-2,-,TGTGCCAGCAGCGCCCCGGGACTAGCGGGGGGGCCTGGCGGGGAGCTGTTTTTT,CASSAPGLAGGPGGELFF
TRBV28,TRBD1,TRBJ2-2,-,TGTGCCAGCACTCTGAAGACGGGACAGCCGAACACCGGGGAGCTGTTTTTT,CASTLKTGQPNTGELFF
TRBV7-8,-,TRBJ2-3,-,TGTGCCAGCAGCCGGCTGCAGCGGGTTTACACAGATACGCAGTATTTT,CASSRLQRVYTDTQYF
TRBV7-2,-,TRBJ2-7,-,TGTGCCAGCAGCTTGATCGGGGGATCCTACGAGCAGTACTTC,CASSLIGGSYEQYF
TRBV15,TRBD1,TRBJ1-2,-,TGTGCCACCTTCCCTGGCAGGGGGCCTCTGGACTATGGCTACACCTTC,CATFPGRGPLDYGYTF
TRBV16,-,TRBJ1-5,-,TGTGCCAGCAGCCCACAGGGATCTTCTCAGCCCCAGCATTTT,CASSPQGSSQPQHF
TRBV14,TRBD1,TRBJ1-1,few,TGTGCCAGCAGCCAAGATAGTTCCTATTGGACAGGGTATCTGAACACTGAAGCTTTCTTT,CASSQDSSYWTGYLNTEAFF
TRBV30,TRBD1,TRBJ1-2,-,TGTGCCTGGAACAGGGGAGTTAACTATGGCTACACCTTC,CAWNRGVNYGYTF
TRBV10-3,TRBD1,TRBJ1-1,-,TGTGCCACCTGGGACAGGGGGAACGAAGCTTTCTTT,CATWDRGNEAFF
TRBV21-1,-,TRBJ1-5,-,TGTGCCAGCCCCAAGGGCAGGGCGAGCAATCAGCCCCAGCATTTT,CASPKGRASNQPQHF
TRBV6-5,TRBD2,TRBJ2-4,-,TGTGCCAGCAGTTCCGCCGGGGGGGCCAAAAACATTCAGTACTTC,CASSSAGGAKNIQYF
TRBV4-1,-,TRBJ2-2,-,TGCGCCAGCAGCTACCTCTTGCAGGGGTCCGGGGAGCTGTTTTTT,CASSYLLQGSGELFF
TRBV3-1/TRBV3-2,-,TRBJ2-2,-,TGTGCCAGCAGCCAAGACCCATCCGGGGAGCTGTTTTTT,CASSQDPSGELFF
TRBV11-1,TRBD1,TRBJ2-3,-,TGTGCCAGCAGCGGGACAGGGGGCGCAGATACGCAGTATTTT,CASSGTGGADTQYF